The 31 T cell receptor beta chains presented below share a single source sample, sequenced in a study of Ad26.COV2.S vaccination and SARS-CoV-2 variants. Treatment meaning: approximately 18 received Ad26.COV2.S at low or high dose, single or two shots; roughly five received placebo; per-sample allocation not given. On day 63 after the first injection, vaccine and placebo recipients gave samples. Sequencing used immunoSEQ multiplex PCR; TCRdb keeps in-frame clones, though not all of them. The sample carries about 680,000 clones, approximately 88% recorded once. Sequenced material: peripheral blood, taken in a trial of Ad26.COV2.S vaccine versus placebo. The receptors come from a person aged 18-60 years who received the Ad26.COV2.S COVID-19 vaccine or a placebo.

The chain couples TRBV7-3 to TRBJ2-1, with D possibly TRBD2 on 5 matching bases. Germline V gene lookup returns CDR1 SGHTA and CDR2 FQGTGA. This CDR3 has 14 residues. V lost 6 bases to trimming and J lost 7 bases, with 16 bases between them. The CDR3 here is CASSPEGHRNEQFF. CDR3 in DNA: TGTGCCAGCAGTCCCGAGGGTCATAGGAATGAGCAGTTCTTC.

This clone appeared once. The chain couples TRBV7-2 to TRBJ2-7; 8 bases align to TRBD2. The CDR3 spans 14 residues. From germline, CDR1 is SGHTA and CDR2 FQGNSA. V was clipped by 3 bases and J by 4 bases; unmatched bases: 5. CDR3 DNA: TGTGCCAGCAGCTTCACCGGGACTAGTTACGAGCAGTACTTC. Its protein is CASSFTGTSYEQYF.

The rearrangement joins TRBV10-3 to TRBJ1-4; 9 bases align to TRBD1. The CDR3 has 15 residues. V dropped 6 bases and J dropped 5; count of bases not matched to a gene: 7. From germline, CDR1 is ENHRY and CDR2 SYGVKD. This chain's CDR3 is CAISADRGRNEKLFF. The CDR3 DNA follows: TGTGCCATCAGCGCGGACAGGGGACGGAATGAAAAACTGTTTTTT.

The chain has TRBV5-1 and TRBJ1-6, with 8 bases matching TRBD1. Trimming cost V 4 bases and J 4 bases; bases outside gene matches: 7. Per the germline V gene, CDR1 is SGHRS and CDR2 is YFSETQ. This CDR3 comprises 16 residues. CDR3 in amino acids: CASSPAGQGYNSPLHF. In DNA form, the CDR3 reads TGCGCCAGCAGCCCCGCCGGACAGGGTTATAATTCACCCCTCCACTTT.

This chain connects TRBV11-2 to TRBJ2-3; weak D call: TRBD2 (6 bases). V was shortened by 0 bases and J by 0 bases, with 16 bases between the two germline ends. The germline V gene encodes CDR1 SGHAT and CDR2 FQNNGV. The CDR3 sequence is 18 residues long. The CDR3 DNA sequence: TGTGCCAGCAGCTTAGAGCGGGGCAGGACCCCTAGCACAGATACGCAGTATTTT. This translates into CASSLERGRTPSTDTQYF.

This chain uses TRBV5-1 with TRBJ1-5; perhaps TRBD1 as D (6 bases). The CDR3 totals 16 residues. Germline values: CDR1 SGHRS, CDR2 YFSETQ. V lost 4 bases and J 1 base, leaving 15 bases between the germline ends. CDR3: CASSPGTSTSNQPQHF. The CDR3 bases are TGCGCCAGCAGCCCAGGGACATCCACCAGCAATCAGCCCCAGCATTTT.

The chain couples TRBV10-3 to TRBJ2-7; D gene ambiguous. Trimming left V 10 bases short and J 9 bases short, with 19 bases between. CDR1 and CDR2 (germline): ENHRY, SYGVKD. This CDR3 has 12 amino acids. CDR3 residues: CATQPSAIVQYF. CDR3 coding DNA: TGTGCCACCCAGCCCTCCGCGATAGTGCAGTACTTC.

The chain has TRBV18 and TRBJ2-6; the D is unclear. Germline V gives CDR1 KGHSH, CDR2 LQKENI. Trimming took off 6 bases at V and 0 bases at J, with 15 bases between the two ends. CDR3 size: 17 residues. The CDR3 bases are TGTGCCAGCTCGGATACCGGGCCGTACTCTGGGGCCAACGTCCTGACTTTC. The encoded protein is CASSDTGPYSGANVLTF.

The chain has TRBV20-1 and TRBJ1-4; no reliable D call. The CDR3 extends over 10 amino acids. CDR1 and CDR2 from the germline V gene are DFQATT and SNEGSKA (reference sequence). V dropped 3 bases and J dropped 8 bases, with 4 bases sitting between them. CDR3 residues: CSASGEKLFF. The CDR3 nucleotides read TGCAGTGCTAGTGGGGAAAAACTGTTTTTT.

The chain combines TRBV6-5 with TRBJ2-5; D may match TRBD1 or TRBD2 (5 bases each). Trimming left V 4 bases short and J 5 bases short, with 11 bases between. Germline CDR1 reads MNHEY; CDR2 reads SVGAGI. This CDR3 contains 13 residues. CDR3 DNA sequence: TGTGCCAGCAGTTGGGGGTCGGGGGAGACCCAGTACTTC. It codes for CASSWGSGETQYF.

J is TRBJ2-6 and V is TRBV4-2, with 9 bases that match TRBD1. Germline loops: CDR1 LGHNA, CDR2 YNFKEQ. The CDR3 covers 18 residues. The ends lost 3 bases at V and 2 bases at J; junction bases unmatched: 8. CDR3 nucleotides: TGTGCCAGCAGCCAGACCGGGACAGGGCCGGCTGGGGCCAACGTCCTGACTTTC. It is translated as CASSQTGTGPAGANVLTF.

CDR3 in amino acids: CASSPPGESTDTQYF. CDR3 coding DNA: TGTGCCAGCAGTCCTCCGGGGGAGAGCACAGATACGCAGTATTTT. The chain is built from TRBV13 and TRBJ2-3; D might be TRBD2 (6 bases). The CDR3 is made up of 15 amino acids. Trimming removed 6 bases at V and 0 bases at J, with 13 bases between. Germline CDR1 is PRHDT and CDR2 is FYEKMQ (reference sequence).

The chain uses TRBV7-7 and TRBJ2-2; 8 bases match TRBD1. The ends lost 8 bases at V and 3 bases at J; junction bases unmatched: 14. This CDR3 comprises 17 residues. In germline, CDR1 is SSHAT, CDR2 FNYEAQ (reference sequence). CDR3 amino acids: CASRQVIQGAYTGELFF. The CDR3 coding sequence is TGTGCCAGCCGCCAAGTGATCCAGGGGGCCTACACCGGGGAGCTGTTTTTT.

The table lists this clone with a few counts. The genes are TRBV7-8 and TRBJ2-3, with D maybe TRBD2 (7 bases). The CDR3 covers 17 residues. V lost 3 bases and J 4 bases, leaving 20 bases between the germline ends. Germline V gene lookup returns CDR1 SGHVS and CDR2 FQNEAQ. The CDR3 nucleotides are TGTGCCAGCAGCTTGGGTACGGGAGGACAGAATCCAGATACGCAGTATTTT. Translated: CASSLGTGGQNPDTQYF.

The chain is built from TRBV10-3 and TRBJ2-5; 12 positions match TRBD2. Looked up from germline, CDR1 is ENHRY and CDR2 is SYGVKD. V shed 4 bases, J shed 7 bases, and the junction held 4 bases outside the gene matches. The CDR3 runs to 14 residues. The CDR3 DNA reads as TGTGCCATCAGTGGACTAGCGGGAGAAGGGACCCAGTACTTC. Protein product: CAISGLAGEGTQYF.

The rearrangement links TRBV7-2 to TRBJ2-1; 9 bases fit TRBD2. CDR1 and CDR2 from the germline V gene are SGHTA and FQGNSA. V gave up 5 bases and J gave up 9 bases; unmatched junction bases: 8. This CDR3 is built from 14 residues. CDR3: CASSQQGLAVEQFF. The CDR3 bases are TGTGCCAGCAGCCAACAGGGACTAGCAGTTGAGCAGTTCTTC.

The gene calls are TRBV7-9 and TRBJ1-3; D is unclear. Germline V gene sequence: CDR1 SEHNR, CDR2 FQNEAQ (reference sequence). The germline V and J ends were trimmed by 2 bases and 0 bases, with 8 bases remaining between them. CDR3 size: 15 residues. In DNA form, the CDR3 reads TGTGCCAGCAGCTTAAGGGAAGGCTCTGGAAACACCATATATTTT. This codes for CASSLREGSGNTIYF.

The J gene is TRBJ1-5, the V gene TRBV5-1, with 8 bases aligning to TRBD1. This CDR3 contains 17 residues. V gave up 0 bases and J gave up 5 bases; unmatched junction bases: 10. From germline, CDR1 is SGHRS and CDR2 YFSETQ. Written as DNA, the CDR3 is TGCGCCAGCAGCTTGGGGACAGGGAGAGGGACAGATCAGCCCCAGCATTTT. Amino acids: CASSLGTGRGTDQPQHF.

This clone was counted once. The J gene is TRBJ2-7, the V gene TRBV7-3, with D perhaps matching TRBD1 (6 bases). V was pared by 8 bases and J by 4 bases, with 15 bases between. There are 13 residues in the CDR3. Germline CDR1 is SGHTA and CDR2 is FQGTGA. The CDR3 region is CASARGRGYEQYF. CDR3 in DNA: TGTGCCAGCGCCCGGGGCAGGGGTTACGAGCAGTACTTC. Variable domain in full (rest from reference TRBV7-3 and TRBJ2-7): GAGVSQTPSNKVTEKGKYVELRCDPISGHTALYWYRQSLGQGPEFLIYFQGTGAADDSGLPNDRFFAVRPEGSVSTLKIQRTERGDSAVYLCASARGRGYEQYFGPGTRLTVT.

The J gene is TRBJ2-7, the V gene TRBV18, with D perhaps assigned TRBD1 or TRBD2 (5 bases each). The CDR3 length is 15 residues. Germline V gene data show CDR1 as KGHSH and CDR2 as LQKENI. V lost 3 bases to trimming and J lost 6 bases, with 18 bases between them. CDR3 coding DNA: TGTGCCAGCTCACCGCCTGAGAGTATGAGGGGCGAGCAGTACTTC. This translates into CASSPPESMRGEQYF.

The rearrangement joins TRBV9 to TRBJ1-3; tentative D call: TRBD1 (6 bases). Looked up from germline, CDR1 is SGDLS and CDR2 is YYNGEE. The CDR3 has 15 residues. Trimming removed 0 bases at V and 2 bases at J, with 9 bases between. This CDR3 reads CASSVGSGAGNTIYF. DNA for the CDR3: TGTGCCAGCAGCGTAGGCTCAGGGGCTGGAAACACCATATATTTT.

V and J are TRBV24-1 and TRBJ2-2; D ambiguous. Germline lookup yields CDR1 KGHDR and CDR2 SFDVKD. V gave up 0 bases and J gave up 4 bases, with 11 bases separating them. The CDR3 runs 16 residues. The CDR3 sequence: CATSDLTDLGTGELFF. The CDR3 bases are TGTGCCACCAGTGATTTGACGGATCTAGGCACCGGGGAGCTGTTTTTT.

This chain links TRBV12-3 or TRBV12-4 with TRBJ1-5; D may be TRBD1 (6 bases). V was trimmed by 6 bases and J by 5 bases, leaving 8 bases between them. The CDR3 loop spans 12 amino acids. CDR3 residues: CASRTGDQPQHF. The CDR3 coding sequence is TGTGCCAGCAGGACAGGTGATCAGCCCCAGCATTTT.

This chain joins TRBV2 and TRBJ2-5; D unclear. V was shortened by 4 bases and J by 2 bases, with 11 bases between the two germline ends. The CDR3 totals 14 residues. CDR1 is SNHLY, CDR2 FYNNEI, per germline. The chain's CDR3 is CASSAWWGQETQYF. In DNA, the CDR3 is TGTGCCAGCAGTGCGTGGTGGGGTCAAGAGACCCAGTACTTC.

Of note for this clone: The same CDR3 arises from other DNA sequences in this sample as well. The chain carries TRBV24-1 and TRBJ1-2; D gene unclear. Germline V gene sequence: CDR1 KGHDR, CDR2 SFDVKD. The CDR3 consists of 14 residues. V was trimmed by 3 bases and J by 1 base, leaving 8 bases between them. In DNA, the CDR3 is TGTGCCACCAGTGATCTAACAAGTAACTATGGCTACACCTTC. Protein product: CATSDLTSNYGYTF.

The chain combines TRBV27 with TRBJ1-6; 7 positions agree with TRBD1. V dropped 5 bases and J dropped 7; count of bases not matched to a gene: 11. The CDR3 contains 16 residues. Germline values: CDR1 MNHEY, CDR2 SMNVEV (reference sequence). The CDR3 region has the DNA TGTGCCAGCAGTCCCGCGGGGGGACAGTACAATTCACCCCTCCACTTT. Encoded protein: CASSPAGGQYNSPLHF.

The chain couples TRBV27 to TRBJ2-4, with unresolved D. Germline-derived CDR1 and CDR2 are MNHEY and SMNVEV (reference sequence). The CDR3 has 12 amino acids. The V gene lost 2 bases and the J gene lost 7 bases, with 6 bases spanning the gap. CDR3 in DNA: TGTGCCAGCAGTTTAAGTATGAACATTCAGTACTTC. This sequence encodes CASSLSMNIQYF.

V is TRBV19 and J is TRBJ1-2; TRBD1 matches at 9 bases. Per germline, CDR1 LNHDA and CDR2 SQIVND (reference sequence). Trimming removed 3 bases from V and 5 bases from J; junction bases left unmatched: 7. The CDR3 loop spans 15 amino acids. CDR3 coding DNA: TGTGCCAGTAGTATCAGGGACAGGGCCTCTTATGGCTACACCTTC. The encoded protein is CASSIRDRASYGYTF.

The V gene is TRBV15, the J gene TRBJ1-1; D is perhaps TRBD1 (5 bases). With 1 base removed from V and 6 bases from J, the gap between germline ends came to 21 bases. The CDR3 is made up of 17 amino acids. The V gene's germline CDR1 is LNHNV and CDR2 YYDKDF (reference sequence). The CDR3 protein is CATSRARHWGDESEAFF. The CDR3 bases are TGTGCCACCAGCAGAGCCCGTCATTGGGGGGATGAGTCTGAAGCTTTCTTT.

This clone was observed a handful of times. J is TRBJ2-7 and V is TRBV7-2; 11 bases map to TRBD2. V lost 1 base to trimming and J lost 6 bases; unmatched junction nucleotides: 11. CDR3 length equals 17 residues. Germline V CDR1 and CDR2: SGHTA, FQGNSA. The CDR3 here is CASSLDRPLAGGGEQYF. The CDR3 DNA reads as TGTGCCAGCAGCTTAGACCGTCCGCTAGCGGGAGGTGGCGAGCAGTACTTC.

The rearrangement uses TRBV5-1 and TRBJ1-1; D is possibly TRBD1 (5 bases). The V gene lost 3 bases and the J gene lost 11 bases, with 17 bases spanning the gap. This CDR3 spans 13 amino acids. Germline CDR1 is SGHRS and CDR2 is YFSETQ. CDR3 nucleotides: TGCGCCAGCAGCTCCGAGGGGTCCTGGTACGCTTTCTTT. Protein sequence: CASSSEGSWYAFF.